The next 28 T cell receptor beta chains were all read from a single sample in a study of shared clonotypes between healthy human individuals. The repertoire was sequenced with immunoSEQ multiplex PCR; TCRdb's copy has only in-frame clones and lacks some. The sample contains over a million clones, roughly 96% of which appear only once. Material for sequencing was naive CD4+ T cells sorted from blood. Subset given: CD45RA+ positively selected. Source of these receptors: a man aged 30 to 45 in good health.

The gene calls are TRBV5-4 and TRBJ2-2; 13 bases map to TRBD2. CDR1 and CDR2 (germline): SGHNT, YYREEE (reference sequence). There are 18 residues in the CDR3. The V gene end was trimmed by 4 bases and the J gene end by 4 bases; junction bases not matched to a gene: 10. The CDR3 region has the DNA TGTGCCAGCAGCACGAAACTAGCGGGAGGGCCGGGCACCGGGGAGCTGTTTTTT. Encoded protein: CASSTKLAGGPGTGELFF.

The DNA for the CDR3 is TGTGCCACCAGCAGAGTCGTCGGCAGGGGGTTTGAAAAACTGTTTTTT. Translated: CATSRVVGRGFEKLFF. This sequence joins TRBV15 and TRBJ1-4; 7 nucleotides line up with TRBD1. The V segment lost 1 base and the J segment 7 bases; nucleotides outside the gene matches: 9. This CDR3 is built from 16 residues. Germline V gene sequence: CDR1 LNHNV, CDR2 YYDKDF (reference sequence).

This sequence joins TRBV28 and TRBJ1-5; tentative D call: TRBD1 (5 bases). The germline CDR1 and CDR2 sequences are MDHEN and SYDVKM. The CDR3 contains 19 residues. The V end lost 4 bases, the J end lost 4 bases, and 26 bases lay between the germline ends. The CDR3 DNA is TGTGCCAGCAGTTCCCGCATTAGGTTCACAACAGGCGTAAATCAGCCCCAGCATTTT. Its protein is CASSSRIRFTTGVNQPQHF.

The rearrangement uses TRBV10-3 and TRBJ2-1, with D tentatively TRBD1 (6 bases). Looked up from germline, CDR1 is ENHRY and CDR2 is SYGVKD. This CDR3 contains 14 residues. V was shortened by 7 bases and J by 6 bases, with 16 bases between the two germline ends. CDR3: CAITLGAPGNEQFF. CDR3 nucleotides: TGTGCCATCACCCTGGGGGCGCCAGGCAATGAGCAGTTCTTC.

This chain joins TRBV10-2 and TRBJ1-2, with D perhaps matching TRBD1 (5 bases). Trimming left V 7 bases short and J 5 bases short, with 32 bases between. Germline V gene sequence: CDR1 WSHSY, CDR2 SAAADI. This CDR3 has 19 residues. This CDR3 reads CASTKSSFGLMDKLYGYTF. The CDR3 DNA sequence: TGCGCCAGCACGAAATCCTCTTTTGGGCTAATGGACAAGTTGTATGGCTACACCTTC.

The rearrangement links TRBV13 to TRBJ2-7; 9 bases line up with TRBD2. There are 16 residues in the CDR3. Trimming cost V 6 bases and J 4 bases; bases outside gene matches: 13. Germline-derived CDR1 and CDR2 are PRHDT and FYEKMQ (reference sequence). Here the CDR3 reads CASRSGRREGRYEQYF. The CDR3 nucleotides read TGTGCCAGCAGAAGTGGAAGGCGGGAGGGCCGGTACGAGCAGTACTTC.

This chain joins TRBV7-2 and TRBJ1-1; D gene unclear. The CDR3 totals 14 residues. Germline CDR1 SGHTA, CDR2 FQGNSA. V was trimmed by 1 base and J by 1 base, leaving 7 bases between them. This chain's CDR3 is CASSLGQRNTEAFF. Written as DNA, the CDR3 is TGTGCCAGCAGCTTAGGTCAGAGGAACACTGAAGCTTTCTTT.

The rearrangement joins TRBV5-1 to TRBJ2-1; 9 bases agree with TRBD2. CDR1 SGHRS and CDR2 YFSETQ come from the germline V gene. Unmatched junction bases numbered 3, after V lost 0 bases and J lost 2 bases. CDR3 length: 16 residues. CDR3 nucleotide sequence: TGCGCCAGCAGCTTGGTGGCTAGCGGGGCCTACAATGAGCAGTTCTTC. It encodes CASSLVASGAYNEQFF. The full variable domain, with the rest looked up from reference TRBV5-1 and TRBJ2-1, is KAGVTQTPRYLIKTRGQQVTLSCSPISGHRSVSWYQQTPGQGLQFLFEYFSETQRNKGNFPGRFSGRQFSNSRSEMNVSTLELGDSALYLCASSLVASGAYNEQFFGPGTRLTVL.

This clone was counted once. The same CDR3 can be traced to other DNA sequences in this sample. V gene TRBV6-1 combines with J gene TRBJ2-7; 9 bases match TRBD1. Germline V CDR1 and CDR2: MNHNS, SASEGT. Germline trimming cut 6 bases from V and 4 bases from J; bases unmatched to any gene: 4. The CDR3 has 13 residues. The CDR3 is CASSRTGAYEQYF. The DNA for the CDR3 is TGTGCCAGCAGCAGGACAGGGGCTTACGAGCAGTACTTC.

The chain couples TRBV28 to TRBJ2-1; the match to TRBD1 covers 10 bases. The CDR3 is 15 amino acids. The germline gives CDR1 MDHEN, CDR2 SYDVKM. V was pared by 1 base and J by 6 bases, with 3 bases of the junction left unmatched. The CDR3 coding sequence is TGTGCCAGCAGTTTATTAGGGACAGGGGTCAATGAGCAGTTCTTC. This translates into CASSLLGTGVNEQFF.

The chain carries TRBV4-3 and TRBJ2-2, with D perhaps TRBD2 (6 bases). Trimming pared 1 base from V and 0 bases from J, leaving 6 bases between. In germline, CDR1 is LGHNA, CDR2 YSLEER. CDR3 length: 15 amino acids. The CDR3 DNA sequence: TGCGCCAGCAGCCAAGCGGGGGCGAACACCGGGGAGCTGTTTTTT. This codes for CASSQAGANTGELFF.

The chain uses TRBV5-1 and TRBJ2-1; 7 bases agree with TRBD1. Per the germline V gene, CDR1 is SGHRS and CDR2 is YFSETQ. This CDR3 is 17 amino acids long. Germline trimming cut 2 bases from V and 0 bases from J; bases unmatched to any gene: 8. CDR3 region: CASSFLSTGSSYNEQFF. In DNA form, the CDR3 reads TGCGCCAGCAGCTTTTTGTCGACAGGGAGCTCCTACAATGAGCAGTTCTTC.

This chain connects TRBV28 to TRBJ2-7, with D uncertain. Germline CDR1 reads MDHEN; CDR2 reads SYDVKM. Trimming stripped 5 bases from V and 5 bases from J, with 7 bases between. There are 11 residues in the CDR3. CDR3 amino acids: CASSPLHEQYF. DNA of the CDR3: TGTGCCAGCAGTCCCCTCCACGAGCAGTACTTC.

DNA for the CDR3: TGTGCCAGCAGTTTATGGGCGGGAGCTAATGAGCAGTTCTTC. Protein sequence: CASSLWAGANEQFF. The rearrangement uses TRBV28 and TRBJ2-1, with 7 bases fitting TRBD2. There are 14 residues in the CDR3. V was clipped by 0 bases and J by 7 bases; unmatched bases: 3. CDR1 MDHEN and CDR2 SYDVKM come from the germline V gene.

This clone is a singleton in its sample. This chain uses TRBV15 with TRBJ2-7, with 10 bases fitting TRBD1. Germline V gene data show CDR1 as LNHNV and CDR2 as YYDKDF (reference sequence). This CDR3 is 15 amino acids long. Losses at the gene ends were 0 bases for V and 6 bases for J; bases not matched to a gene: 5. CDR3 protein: CATSRDLDRGPEQYF. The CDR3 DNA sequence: TGTGCCACCAGCAGAGATCTTGACAGGGGGCCCGAGCAGTACTTC.

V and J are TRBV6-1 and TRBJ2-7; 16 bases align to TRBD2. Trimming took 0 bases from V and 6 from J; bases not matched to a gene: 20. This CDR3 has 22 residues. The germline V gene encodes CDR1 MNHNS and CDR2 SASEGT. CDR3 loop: CASSEAPYFRGGLAGGPLEQYF. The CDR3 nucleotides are TGTGCCAGCAGTGAAGCCCCATACTTTCGGGGGGGACTAGCGGGAGGGCCGCTCGAGCAGTACTTC.

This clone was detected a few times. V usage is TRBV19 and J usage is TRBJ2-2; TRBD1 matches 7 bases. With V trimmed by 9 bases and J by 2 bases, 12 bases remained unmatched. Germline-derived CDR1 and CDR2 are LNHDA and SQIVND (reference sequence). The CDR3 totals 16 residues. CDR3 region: CASSRRGGLNTGELFF. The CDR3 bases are TGTGCCAGCAGCAGACGAGGGGGCCTTAACACCGGGGAGCTGTTTTTT.

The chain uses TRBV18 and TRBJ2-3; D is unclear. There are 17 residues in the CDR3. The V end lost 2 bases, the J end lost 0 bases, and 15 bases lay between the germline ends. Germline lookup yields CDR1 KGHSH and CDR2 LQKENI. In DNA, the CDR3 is TGTGCCAGCTCACCATTAAGGGCAGGACCGAGCACAGATACGCAGTATTTT. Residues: CASSPLRAGPSTDTQYF.

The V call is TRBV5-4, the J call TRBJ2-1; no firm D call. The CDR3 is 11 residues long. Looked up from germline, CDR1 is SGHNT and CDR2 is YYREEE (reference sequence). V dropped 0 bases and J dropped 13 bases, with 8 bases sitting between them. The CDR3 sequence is CASSLESSQFF. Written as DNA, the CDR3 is TGTGCCAGCAGCTTGGAGTCATCACAGTTCTTC.

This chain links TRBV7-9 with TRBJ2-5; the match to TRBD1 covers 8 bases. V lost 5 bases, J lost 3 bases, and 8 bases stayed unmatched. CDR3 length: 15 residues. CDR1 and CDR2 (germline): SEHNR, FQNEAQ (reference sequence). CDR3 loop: CASSPFLTGEETQYF. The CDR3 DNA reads TGTGCCAGCAGCCCCTTCCTGACAGGGGAAGAGACCCAGTACTTC.

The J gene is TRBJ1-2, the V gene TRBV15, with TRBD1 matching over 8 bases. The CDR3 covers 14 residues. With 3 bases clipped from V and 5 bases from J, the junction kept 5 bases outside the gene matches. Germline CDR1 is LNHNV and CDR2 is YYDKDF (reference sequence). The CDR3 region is CATSRGDRGYGYTF. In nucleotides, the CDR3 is TGTGCCACCAGCAGGGGAGACAGGGGTTATGGCTACACCTTC.

The CDR3 nucleotides are TGTGCCAGCAGCTCCCGTTTTGGGGGACACAGACACCCCAACTATGGCTACACCTTC. Amino acids: CASSSRFGGHRHPNYGYTF. The rearrangement uses TRBV5-6 and TRBJ1-2, with D maybe TRBD1 (6 bases). Per the germline V gene, CDR1 is SGHDT and CDR2 is YYEEEE. V lost 3 bases to trimming and J lost 2 bases, with 26 bases between them. This CDR3 spans 19 amino acids.

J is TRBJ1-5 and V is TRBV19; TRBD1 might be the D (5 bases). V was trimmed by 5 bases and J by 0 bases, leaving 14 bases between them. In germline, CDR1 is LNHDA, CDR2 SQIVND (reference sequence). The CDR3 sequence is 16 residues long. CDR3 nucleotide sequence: TGTGCCAGTAGTCCAGGGTGGACTTATAGCAATCAGCCCCAGCATTTT. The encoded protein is CASSPGWTYSNQPQHF.

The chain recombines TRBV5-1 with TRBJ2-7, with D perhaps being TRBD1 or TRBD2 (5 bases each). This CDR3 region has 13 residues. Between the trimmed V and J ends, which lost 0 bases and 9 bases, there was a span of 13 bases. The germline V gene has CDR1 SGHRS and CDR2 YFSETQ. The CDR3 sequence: CASSLERGKVQYF. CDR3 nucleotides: TGCGCCAGCAGCTTGGAGAGGGGTAAAGTGCAGTACTTC. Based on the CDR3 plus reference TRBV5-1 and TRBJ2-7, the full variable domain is KAGVTQTPRYLIKTRGQQVTLSCSPISGHRSVSWYQQTPGQGLQFLFEYFSETQRNKGNFPGRFSGRQFSNSRSEMNVSTLELGDSALYLCASSLERGKVQYFGPGTRLTVT.

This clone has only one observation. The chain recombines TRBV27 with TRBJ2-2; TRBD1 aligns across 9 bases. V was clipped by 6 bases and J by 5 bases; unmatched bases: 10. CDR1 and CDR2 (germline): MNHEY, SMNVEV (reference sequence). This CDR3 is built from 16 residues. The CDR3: CASSQGTGRETGELFF. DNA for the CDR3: TGTGCCAGCAGCCAAGGGACAGGGCGCGAGACCGGGGAGCTGTTTTTT.

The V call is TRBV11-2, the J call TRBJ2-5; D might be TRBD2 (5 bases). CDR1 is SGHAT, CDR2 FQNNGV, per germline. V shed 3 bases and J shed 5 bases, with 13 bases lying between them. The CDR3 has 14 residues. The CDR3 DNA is TGTGCCAGCAGCTTCCTAGCAGCAGAGGAGACCCAGTACTTC. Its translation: CASSFLAAEETQYF.

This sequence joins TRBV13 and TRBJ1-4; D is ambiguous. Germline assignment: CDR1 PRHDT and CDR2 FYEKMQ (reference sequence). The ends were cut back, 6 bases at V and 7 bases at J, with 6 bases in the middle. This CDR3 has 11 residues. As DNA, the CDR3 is TGTGCCAGCAGTATAAGTGAAAAACTGTTTTTT. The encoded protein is CASSISEKLFF.

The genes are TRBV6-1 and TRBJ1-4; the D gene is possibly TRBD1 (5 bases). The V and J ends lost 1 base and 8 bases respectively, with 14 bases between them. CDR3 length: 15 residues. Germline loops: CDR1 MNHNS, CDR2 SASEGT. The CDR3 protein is CASSEDGGVWEKLFF. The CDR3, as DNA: TGTGCCAGCAGTGAAGATGGAGGGGTCTGGGAAAAACTGTTTTTT.